Sequencing of this T cell receptor beta chain was carried out in a study of T-cell memory formation after mild COVID-19. Study at large: TCR clusters were mostly confined to one donor each.

As concerns this clonotype: The antigen remains unidentified.

Overall study findings and caveats: Clones contracting day 15 to 85 were balanced CD4/CD8; later expanders leaned CD4+. Memory cells collected pre-infection included some clones that later responded, suggesting cross-reactive memory joined. Nothing showed for sure that second-wave clones peaking on day 37 were SARS-CoV-2 specific.

TCRdb re-analysed the 5' RACE reads in MiXCR, keeping a single row per CDR3 protein. The table includes about 200,000 distinct CDR3 sequences, around 8.8% detected once. This CDR3 is 16 amino acids long. Trimming removed 4 bases from V and 7 bases from J, with 23 bases in between. Germline CDR1 is SGHDT and CDR2 is YYEEEE. V usage is TRBV5-6 and J usage is TRBJ2-5, with a possible D match to TRBD1 (7 bases). The sample comprised PBMCs or a T cell subset sorted from them (not recorded which). The receptor's source is a man younger than 35 who had mild COVID-19 (a few samples of this study predate the infection). Cell type and time point are not known. CDR3 amino acids: CASSGGTDGSLVTQYF. As DNA, the CDR3 is TGTGCCAGCAGCGGGGGGACAGACGGCTCCCTTGTGACCCAGTACTTC.